These T cell receptor beta chains were read from a single sample in a study of OX40 agonist ivuxolimab in advanced cancers. The assay was immunoSEQ multiplex PCR, and TCRdb's table has in-frame clones only and misses some. The sample has some 80,000 clones, 85% to 90% seen once; the top ten hold about 0.5%. The specimen comprised CD4+ or CD8+ T cells sorted from blood, sampled in a trial of the OX40 agonist ivuxolimab. These receptors all stem from an adult with an advanced solid tumor such as melanoma, head and neck, liver or kidney cancer. Each CDR3 is given with its conserved first and last residue. Fields, in order: V gene, J gene, clone size, D gene, CDR3 DNA, CDR3 protein. D genes are given only for firm matches. Size tells how often a clone was seen (once, few, many) or the class of an expanded clone, and some rows leave it out.

V gene: TRBV6-6; J gene: TRBJ1-2; clone size: once; D gene: -; CDR3 DNA: TGTGCCAGCAGTTACTCGCTCGGCTACACCTTC; CDR3 protein: CASSYSLGYTF
V gene: TRBV27; J gene: TRBJ2-7; clone size: -; D gene: TRBD1; CDR3 DNA: TGTGCCAGCAGTTCTTCCGGGACAGGGAAGAGAGAGCAGTACTTC; CDR3 protein: CASSSSGTGKREQYF
V gene: TRBV11-2; J gene: TRBJ2-2; clone size: -; D gene: TRBD2; CDR3 DNA: TGTGCCAGCAGGAGACGTAATAGCGGGGCGAACACCGGGGAGCTGTTTTTT; CDR3 protein: CASRRRNSGANTGELFF
V gene: TRBV2; J gene: TRBJ1-2; clone size: -; D gene: -; CDR3 DNA: TGTGCCAGCAGTGAATATGCCACCTCCTATGGCTACACCTTC; CDR3 protein: CASSEYATSYGYTF
V gene: TRBV5-1; J gene: TRBJ2-7; clone size: -; D gene: TRBD1; CDR3 DNA: TGCGCCAGCACGACACAGACAGGGTCCTACGAGCAGTACTTC; CDR3 protein: CASTTQTGSYEQYF
V gene: TRBV15; J gene: TRBJ1-1; clone size: -; D gene: -; CDR3 DNA: TGTGCCACCAGCAGAGATGGGGTGAGGTTGGAAGCTTTCTTT; CDR3 protein: CATSRDGVRLEAFF
V gene: TRBV19; J gene: TRBJ2-7; clone size: -; D gene: TRBD1; CDR3 DNA: TGTGCCAGTAGTACGGGACAGGGGGTGGGGGAGCAGTACTTC; CDR3 protein: CASSTGQGVGEQYF
V gene: TRBV29-1; J gene: TRBJ2-1; clone size: -; D gene: -; CDR3 DNA: TGCAGCGGTCTTTCCTACAATGAGCAGTTCTTC; CDR3 protein: CSGLSYNEQFF
V gene: TRBV10-1; J gene: TRBJ1-1; clone size: -; D gene: -; CDR3 DNA: TGCGCCAGCAGTGAATCAGGGGATTGGTCTGAAGCTTTCTTT; CDR3 protein: CASSESGDWSEAFF
V gene: TRBV5-1; J gene: TRBJ2-4; clone size: -; D gene: TRBD1; CDR3 DNA: TGCGCCAGCAGCTTGGTGCGACAGGGCAAAAACATTCAGTACTTC; CDR3 protein: CASSLVRQGKNIQYF
V gene: TRBV6-5; J gene: TRBJ2-1; clone size: -; D gene: TRBD1; CDR3 DNA: TGTGCCAGCAGACTGGACAGGGGGGGCAATGAGCAGTTCTTC; CDR3 protein: CASRLDRGGNEQFF
V gene: TRBV5-6; J gene: TRBJ2-7; clone size: -; D gene: TRBD1; CDR3 DNA: TGTGCCAGCAGCTCAGGGACAGGGAGTTTGGGCTACGAGCAGTACTTC; CDR3 protein: CASSSGTGSLGYEQYF
V gene: TRBV5-6; J gene: TRBJ2-7; clone size: once; D gene: -; CDR3 DNA: TGTGCCAGCAGCTTGGAGGTAGGGGTTAACGAGCAGTACTTC; CDR3 protein: CASSLEVGVNEQYF
V gene: TRBV6-1; J gene: TRBJ1-5; clone size: -; D gene: TRBD1; CDR3 DNA: TGTGCCAGCTCAAGGGACAGAGATCAGCCCCAGCATTTT; CDR3 protein: CASSRDRDQPQHF
V gene: TRBV30; J gene: TRBJ1-5; clone size: -; D gene: -; CDR3 DNA: TGTGCCTGGAATAGGCAGGCGGATCAGCCCCAGCATTTT; CDR3 protein: CAWNRQADQPQHF
V gene: TRBV29-1; J gene: TRBJ1-1; clone size: few; D gene: -; CDR3 DNA: TGCAGCGTTGGGCGGGGCACTGAAGCTTTCTTT; CDR3 protein: CSVGRGTEAFF
V gene: TRBV7-2; J gene: TRBJ1-1; clone size: -; D gene: -; CDR3 DNA: TGTGCCAGCAGCCGGACAGAGATTACTGAAGCTTTCTTT; CDR3 protein: CASSRTEITEAFF
V gene: TRBV2; J gene: TRBJ2-1; clone size: -; D gene: -; CDR3 DNA: TGTGCCAGCAGTGTCCGGCGGGGGCCTTACAATGAGCAGTTCTTC; CDR3 protein: CASSVRRGPYNEQFF
V gene: TRBV20-1; J gene: TRBJ1-1; clone size: -; D gene: -; CDR3 DNA: TGCAGTGCTTCCAAGCTCACTGAAGCTTTCTTT; CDR3 protein: CSASKLTEAFF
V gene: TRBV6-5; J gene: TRBJ1-5; clone size: -; D gene: TRBD1; CDR3 DNA: TGTGCCAGCAGTCCCCGGACAGGGTATAATCAGCCCCAGCATTTT; CDR3 protein: CASSPRTGYNQPQHF
V gene: TRBV25-1; J gene: TRBJ1-1; clone size: -; D gene: TRBD1; CDR3 DNA: TGTGCCAGCAGGTTGGAGGGGGCCTGGGGCACTGAAGCTTTCTTT; CDR3 protein: CASRLEGAWGTEAFF
V gene: TRBV7-7; J gene: TRBJ2-5; clone size: -; D gene: -; CDR3 DNA: TGTGCCAGCAGCTTAGCCGGCGGAGCAGAGACCCAGTACTTC; CDR3 protein: CASSLAGGAETQYF
V gene: TRBV14; J gene: TRBJ2-3; clone size: -; D gene: -; CDR3 DNA: TGTGCCAGCAGCCAAGACTGGAGCGGCCCCACAGATACGCAGTATTTT; CDR3 protein: CASSQDWSGPTDTQYF
V gene: TRBV5-1; J gene: TRBJ2-2; clone size: once; D gene: -; CDR3 DNA: TGCGCCAGCAGCTTGGTACAGACCGGGGAGCTGTTTTTT; CDR3 protein: CASSLVQTGELFF
V gene: TRBV25-1; J gene: TRBJ1-1; clone size: -; D gene: TRBD1; CDR3 DNA: TGTGCCAGCAGTGGTTCGTGGACAGGGGGATATGAAGCTTTCTTT; CDR3 protein: CASSGSWTGGYEAFF
V gene: TRBV30; J gene: TRBJ1-2; clone size: -; D gene: -; CDR3 DNA: TGTGCCGTGGATGGCTACACCTTC; CDR3 protein: CAVDGYTF
V gene: TRBV9; J gene: TRBJ1-2; clone size: -; D gene: -; CDR3 DNA: TGTGCCAGCAGCCCCGGGCCCATACCTCGGGGCTATGGCTACACCTTC; CDR3 protein: CASSPGPIPRGYGYTF
V gene: TRBV18; J gene: TRBJ2-7; clone size: -; D gene: -; CDR3 DNA: TGTGCCAGCTCACCACAGGTCTCCTACGAGCAGTACTTC; CDR3 protein: CASSPQVSYEQYF
V gene: TRBV7-2; J gene: TRBJ2-2; clone size: -; D gene: TRBD1; CDR3 DNA: TGTGCCAGCAGCAATCGACAGGGAGCGGTCGGGGAGCTGTTTTTT; CDR3 protein: CASSNRQGAVGELFF
V gene: TRBV6-1; J gene: TRBJ1-1; clone size: -; D gene: -; CDR3 DNA: TGTGCCAGCAGTTTCCGGACTCCAACTGAAGCTTTCTTT; CDR3 protein: CASSFRTPTEAFF
V gene: TRBV30; J gene: TRBJ1-1; clone size: -; D gene: TRBD1; CDR3 DNA: TGTGCCTGGGGACAGGCCAGCACTGAAGCTTTCTTT; CDR3 protein: CAWGQASTEAFF
V gene: TRBV29-1; J gene: TRBJ1-3; clone size: -; D gene: -; CDR3 DNA: TGCAGCGCCGCTCGGGGGACAGGAAACACCATATATTTT; CDR3 protein: CSAARGTGNTIYF
V gene: TRBV30; J gene: TRBJ2-6; clone size: -; D gene: -; CDR3 DNA: TGTGCCTGGAGTCCCTCGGGACATAGCTCTGGGGCCAACGTCCTGACTTTC; CDR3 protein: CAWSPSGHSSGANVLTF
V gene: TRBV10-2; J gene: TRBJ2-7; clone size: -; D gene: -; CDR3 DNA: TGCGCCAGCACCCGGGAAAACTACGAGCAGTACTTC; CDR3 protein: CASTRENYEQYF
V gene: TRBV10-2; J gene: TRBJ1-1; clone size: -; D gene: -; CDR3 DNA: TGCGCCAGCAGTGAGAGAGGTATGAACACTGAAGCTTTCTTT; CDR3 protein: CASSERGMNTEAFF
V gene: TRBV5-6; J gene: TRBJ1-5; clone size: -; D gene: TRBD1; CDR3 DNA: TGTGCCAGCAGCTCGACAGGGGGTAGTCAGCCCCAGCATTTT; CDR3 protein: CASSSTGGSQPQHF
V gene: TRBV30; J gene: TRBJ2-1; clone size: once; D gene: -; CDR3 DNA: TGTGCCTGGAGTCGGTGGGACAATGAGCAGTTCTTC; CDR3 protein: CAWSRWDNEQFF
V gene: TRBV29-1; J gene: TRBJ2-7; clone size: -; D gene: -; CDR3 DNA: TGCAGCGTCCTGGCAGGGGCCTCCTACGAGCAGTACTTC; CDR3 protein: CSVLAGASYEQYF
V gene: TRBV7-2; J gene: TRBJ2-7; clone size: -; D gene: -; CDR3 DNA: TGTGCCAGCAGCTTATGGGGGGAGGACGAGCAGTACTTC; CDR3 protein: CASSLWGEDEQYF
V gene: TRBV18; J gene: TRBJ2-3; clone size: -; D gene: -; CDR3 DNA: TGTGCCAGCTCACCACTGGCTGTTAGCACAGATACGCAGTATTTT; CDR3 protein: CASSPLAVSTDTQYF
V gene: TRBV18; J gene: TRBJ1-1; clone size: -; D gene: -; CDR3 DNA: TGTGCCAGCTCACAACAGGACACTGAAGCTTTCTTT; CDR3 protein: CASSQQDTEAFF
V gene: TRBV6-5; J gene: TRBJ2-7; clone size: -; D gene: TRBD2; CDR3 DNA: TGTGCCAGCACCGTAGCGGGAGTCTTTCCCGAGCAGTACTTC; CDR3 protein: CASTVAGVFPEQYF
V gene: TRBV2; J gene: TRBJ2-1; clone size: once; D gene: TRBD2; CDR3 DNA: TGTGCCAGCAGTGTATCAGCGGGGGTCTACAATGAGCAGTTCTTC; CDR3 protein: CASSVSAGVYNEQFF
V gene: TRBV20-1; J gene: TRBJ2-5; clone size: -; D gene: -; CDR3 DNA: TGCAGTGCCACGGGCCAAGAGACCCAGTACTTC; CDR3 protein: CSATGQETQYF
V gene: TRBV5-1; J gene: TRBJ2-5; clone size: -; D gene: -; CDR3 DNA: TGCGCCAGCAGCGAGGCTACAGGGATCGAGACCCAGTACTTC; CDR3 protein: CASSEATGIETQYF